This T cell receptor (beta chain) was recorded in a study of T cell repertoires in cytomegalovirus infection. About the study: Public TCR beta signature analysis indicated the presence of both CMV infection and matching HLA type. Findings and caveats of the study: Identification of carriers of CMV plus the relevant HLA was performed using cumulative public TCR beta family frequency. Clonotype analysis showed dominance of the ex vivo response by HLA-C-restricted CMV-specific TCR beta clonotypes.

For this clonotype: Antigen unknown.

Germline V gene lookup returns CDR1 SGHTA and CDR2 FQGNSA. V dropped 4 bases and J dropped 1 base, with 13 bases sitting between them. This CDR3 is built from 15 residues. MiXCR, applied by TCRdb to the reads, yields one record per CDR3 protein. The data hold under 200,000 distinct CDR3 sequences, with 28% observed a single time. The specimen was PBMCs. The J gene is TRBJ1-1, the V gene TRBV7-2; D possibly corresponds to TRBD1 (5 bases). The sequence came from a human donor in good health (CMV status not recorded). Some clones in this sample may be carry-over from other donors' samples. CDR3 protein: CASSSGPGPNTEAFF. The CDR3 nucleotides read TGTGCCAGCAGCTCGGGGCCAGGGCCGAACACTGAAGCTTTCTTT.